The clone carrying this T cell receptor (beta chain) was picked up many times. Its target is not known. The sample originates from a study of identical twins. The CDR3 covers 13 residues. Trimming shortened V by 6 bases and J by 9 bases, and 15 bases separated the two germline ends. CDR1 and CDR2 from the germline V gene are MNHNY and SVGAGI (reference sequence). The study's findings and limits: While abundant cord blood beta clonotypes carried fewer insertions, memory repertoires showed no such pattern.

TCRdb fed the 5' RACE reads into MiXCR, producing one record per CDR3 protein. The table lists roughly 720,000 distinct CDR3 sequences, about 20% of them singletons. This sample also appeared in a second study, on T cells expressing NK-cell markers. That paper states: Sequencing covered eight donors, seven HCMV-seropositive and one seronegative. Sorting of alpha-beta TCR T cells alone was achieved in several experiments with an anti-gamma-delta TCR antibody. The HCMV specificity of the expanded NKG2C+ T cell clones stayed unresolved.

V usage is TRBV6-6 and J usage is TRBJ2-1, with a possible D match to TRBD1 (6 bases). The receptor's source is a woman in her late teens or twenties in good health. What was sequenced was PBMCs. This chain's CDR3 is CASSRGEGGEQFF. CDR3 nucleotide sequence: TGTGCCAGCAGCAGGGGAGAGGGTGGTGAGCAGTTCTTC.